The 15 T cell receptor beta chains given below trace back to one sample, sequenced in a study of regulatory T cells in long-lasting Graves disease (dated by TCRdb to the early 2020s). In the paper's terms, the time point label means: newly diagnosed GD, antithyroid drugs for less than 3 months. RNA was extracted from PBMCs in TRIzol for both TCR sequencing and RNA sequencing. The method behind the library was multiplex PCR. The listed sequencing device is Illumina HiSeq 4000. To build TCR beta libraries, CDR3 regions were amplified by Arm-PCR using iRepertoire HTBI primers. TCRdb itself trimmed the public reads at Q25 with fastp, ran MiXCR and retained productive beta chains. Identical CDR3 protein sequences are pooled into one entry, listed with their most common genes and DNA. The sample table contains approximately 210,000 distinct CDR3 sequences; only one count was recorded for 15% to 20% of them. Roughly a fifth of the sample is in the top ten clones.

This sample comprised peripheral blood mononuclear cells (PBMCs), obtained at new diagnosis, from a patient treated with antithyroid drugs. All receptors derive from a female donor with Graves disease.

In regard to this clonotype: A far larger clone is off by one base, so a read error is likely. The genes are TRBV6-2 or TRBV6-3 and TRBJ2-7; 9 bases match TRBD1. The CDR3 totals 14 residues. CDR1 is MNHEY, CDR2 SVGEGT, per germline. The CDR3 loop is CASTRDRAVYEQCF. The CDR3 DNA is TGTGCCAGCACTCGGGACAGGGCGGTCTACGAGCAGTGCTTC.

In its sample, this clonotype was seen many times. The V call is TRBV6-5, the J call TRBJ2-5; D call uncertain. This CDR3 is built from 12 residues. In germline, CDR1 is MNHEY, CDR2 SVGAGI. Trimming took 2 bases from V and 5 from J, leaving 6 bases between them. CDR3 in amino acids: CASSYGLETQYF. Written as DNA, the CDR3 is TGTGCCAGCAGTTACGGTCTGGAGACCCAGTACTTC.

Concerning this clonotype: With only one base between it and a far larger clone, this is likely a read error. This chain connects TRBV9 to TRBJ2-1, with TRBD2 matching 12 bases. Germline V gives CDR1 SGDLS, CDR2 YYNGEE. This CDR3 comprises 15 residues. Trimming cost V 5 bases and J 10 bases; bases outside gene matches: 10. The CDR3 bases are TGTGCCAGCAGTGGACTAGCGGGACAAACCTACGAGCAGTTCTTC. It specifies CASSGLAGQTYEQFF.

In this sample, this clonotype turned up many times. The CDR3 loop is CASTRTSTNEKLFF. The CDR3 DNA sequence: TGTGCCAGCACTCGGACCTCAACTAATGAAAAACTGTTTTTT. J is TRBJ1-4 and V is TRBV2, with unresolved D. CDR1 and CDR2 from the germline V gene are SNHLY and FYNNEI. The CDR3 is made up of 14 amino acids. Between the trimmed V and J ends, which lost 7 bases and 0 bases, there was a span of 9 bases.

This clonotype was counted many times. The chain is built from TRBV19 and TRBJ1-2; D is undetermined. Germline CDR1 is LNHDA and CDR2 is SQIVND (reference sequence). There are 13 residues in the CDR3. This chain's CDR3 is CAASRNQAEGYTF. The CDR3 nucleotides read TGTGCAGCCTCCCGTAACCAGGCCGAAGGCTACACCTTC.

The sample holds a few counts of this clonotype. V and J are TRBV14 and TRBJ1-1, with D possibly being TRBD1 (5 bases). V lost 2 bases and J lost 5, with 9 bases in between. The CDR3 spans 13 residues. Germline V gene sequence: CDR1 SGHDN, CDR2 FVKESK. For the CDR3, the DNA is TGTGCCAGCAGCCAATGGGGGGAGACTGAAGCTTTCTTT. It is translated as CASSQWGETEAFF.

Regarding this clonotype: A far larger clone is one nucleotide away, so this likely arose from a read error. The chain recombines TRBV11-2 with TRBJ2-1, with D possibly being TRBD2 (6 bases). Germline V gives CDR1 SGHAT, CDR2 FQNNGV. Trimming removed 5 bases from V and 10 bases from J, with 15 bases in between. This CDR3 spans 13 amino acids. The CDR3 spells CASSPGDGAEQFF. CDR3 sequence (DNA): TGTGCCAGCAGCCCGGGGGATGGGGCCGAGCAGTTCTTC.

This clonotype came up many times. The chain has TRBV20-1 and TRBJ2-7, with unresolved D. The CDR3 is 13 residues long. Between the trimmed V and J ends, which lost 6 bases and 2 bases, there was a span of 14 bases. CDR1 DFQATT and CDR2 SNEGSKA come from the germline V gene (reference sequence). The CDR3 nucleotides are TGCAGTGCAACCCCCCCCGCGGCCTACGAGCAGTACTTC. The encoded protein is CSATPPAAYEQYF.

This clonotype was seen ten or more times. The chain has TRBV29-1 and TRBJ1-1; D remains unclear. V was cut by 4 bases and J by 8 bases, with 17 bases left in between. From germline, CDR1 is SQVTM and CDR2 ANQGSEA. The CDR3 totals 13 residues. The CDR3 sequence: CSVVVSRMSEAFF. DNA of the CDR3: TGCAGCGTTGTGGTATCGCGTATGTCGGAAGCTTTCTTT. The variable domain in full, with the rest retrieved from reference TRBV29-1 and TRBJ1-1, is SAVISQKPSRDICQRGTSLTIQCQVDSQVTMMFWYRQQPGQSLTLIATANQGSEATYESGFVIDKFPISRPNLTFSTLTVSNMSPEDSSIYLCSVVVSRMSEAFFGQGTRLTVV.

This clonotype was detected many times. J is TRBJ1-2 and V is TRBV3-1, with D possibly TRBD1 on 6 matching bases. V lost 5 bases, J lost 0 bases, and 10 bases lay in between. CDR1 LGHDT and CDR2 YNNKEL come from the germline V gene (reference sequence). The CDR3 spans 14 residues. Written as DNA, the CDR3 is TGTGCCAGCAGCAAAGGGACAACTAACTATGGCTACACCTTC. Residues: CASSKGTTNYGYTF.

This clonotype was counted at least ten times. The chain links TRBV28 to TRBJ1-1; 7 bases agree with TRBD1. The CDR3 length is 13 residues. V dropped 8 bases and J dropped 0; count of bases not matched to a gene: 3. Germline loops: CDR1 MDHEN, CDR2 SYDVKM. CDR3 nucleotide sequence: TGTGCCAGCCCGGACAGGATGAACACTGAAGCTTTCTTT. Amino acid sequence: CASPDRMNTEAFF.

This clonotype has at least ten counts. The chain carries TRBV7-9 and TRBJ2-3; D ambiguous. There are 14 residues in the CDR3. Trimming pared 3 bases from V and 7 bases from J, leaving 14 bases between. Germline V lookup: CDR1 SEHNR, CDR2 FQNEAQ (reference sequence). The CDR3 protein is CASSFRQTDHTQYF. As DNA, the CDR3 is TGTGCCAGCAGCTTTCGGCAGACGGATCATACGCAGTATTTT.

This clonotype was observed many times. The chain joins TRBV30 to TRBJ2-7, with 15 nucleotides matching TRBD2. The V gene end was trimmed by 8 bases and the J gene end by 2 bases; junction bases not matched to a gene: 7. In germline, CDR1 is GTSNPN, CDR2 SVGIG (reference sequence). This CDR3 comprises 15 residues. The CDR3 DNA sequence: TGTGCCGGGGGACTAGCGGGAGGTGGAGCCTACGAGCAGTACTTC. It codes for CAGGLAGGGAYEQYF.

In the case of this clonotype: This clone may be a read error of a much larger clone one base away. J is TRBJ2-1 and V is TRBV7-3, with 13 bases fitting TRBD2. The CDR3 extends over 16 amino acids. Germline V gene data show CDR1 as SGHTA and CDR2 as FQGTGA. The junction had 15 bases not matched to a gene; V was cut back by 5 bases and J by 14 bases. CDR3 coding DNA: TGTGCCAGCAGCACCCGGACTAGCGGGAGAATAAACGAGAAGTTCTTC. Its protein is CASSTRTSGRINEKFF.

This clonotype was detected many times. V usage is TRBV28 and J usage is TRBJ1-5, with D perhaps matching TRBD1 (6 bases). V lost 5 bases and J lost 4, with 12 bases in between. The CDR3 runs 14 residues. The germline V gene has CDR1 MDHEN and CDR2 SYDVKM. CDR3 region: CASSRQVRNQPQHF. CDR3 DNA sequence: TGTGCCAGCAGTCGACAGGTCCGAAATCAGCCCCAGCATTTT.